The subject of this entry is one T cell receptor beta chain. Its antigen is not known. The source of the sample is a study of T cells in Graves' hyperthyroidism and ophthalmopathy. Overall study context: At the time of initial diagnosis and before any treatment, peripheral blood was collected. Overall study results and limits: Peripheral blood also featured most of the thyroid clonotypes expanded above 0.001. The authors' 13 V-J model separated ophthalmopathy from stable hyperthyroidism.

CDR1 and CDR2 from the germline V gene are LNHDA and SQIVND (reference sequence). The CDR3 consists of 15 residues. The V segment lost 3 bases and the J segment 5 bases; nucleotides outside the gene matches: 6. What was amplified from RNA transcripts were TCR beta CDR3 regions. Researchers ran a first-round RT-PCR on the TCR CDR3 using the HTBI primer set. Each CDR3 protein gets one entry after TCRdb re-called the multiplex PCR reads with MiXCR. The data show 450,000 to 650,000 distinct CDR3 sequences, under 20% seen once. A NOSPECS grade of at least 4, a Clinical Activity Score of at least 3 and duration under 3 months were recorded in ophthalmopathy patients.

Material: blood. The chain joins TRBV19 to TRBJ2-7; TRBD2 matches at 11 bases. This TCR derives from a woman between 18 and 29 years old with Graves' ophthalmopathy. CDR3 sequence: CASSIGSGGDNEQYF. The DNA for the CDR3 is TGTGCCAGTAGTATTGGTAGCGGGGGGGACAACGAGCAGTACTTC.